This T cell receptor (beta chain) was sequenced during a study of neoadjuvant anti-PD-1 for oral cavity cancer (dated by TCRdb to 2020 to 2023). Study-wide context: Before undergoing curative-intent surgical resection, most patients got three to four biweekly nivolumab doses at 3 mg/kg. Responders were defined as patients with complete response, partial response or stable disease by RECIST 1.1; non-responders were defined as patients with progression. The parent correlative cohort included under 15 patients, with an approximately 32% response rate. A fourth nivolumab dose was given around day 43 to patients without progression, and definitive surgical resection was performed in those patients on days 50-56. The investigation overall reported the following: Only a few patients per response group were included in the TCR analyses, and larger cohorts for validation were called for by the authors. A higher pretreatment blood Treg/Th17 ratio correlated with both higher pretreatment blood TCRbeta clonality and lower post-treatment tumor TCRbeta clonality. After neoadjuvant nivolumab, T cell clonality (Gini index) in PBMCs was significantly higher in non-responders than in responders.

For deep sequencing, PBMC libraries mostly used around 470 ng of input genomic DNA, with six replicates for each sample. The immunoSEQ hsTCRbeta kit was used to prepare TCRbeta libraries, following the manufacturer's instructions. The completed libraries were mixed into a single pool at 3 nM, then sequenced with an Illumina NovaSeq 6000 S4 flow cell. Per the original workflow: The immunoSEQ Analyzer handled quality control and preprocessing of the raw data. The analysis was limited to productive rearrangements, and each clonotype was defined by a unique CDR3 amino acid sequence. Using the R package tcR, the researchers computed the Gini-Simpson index as their estimate of repertoire clonality. Student's t test was used to compare Gini indices, and Pearson correlation was used to assess associations with tumor size change. This is the immuneACCESS table as TCRdb keeps it, with only in-frame sequences that have V and J called. A part of the clones is gone; compared with another copy, unresolved V genes explain less than half, and the rest is unexplained. From that table come the V and J calls and clone size; the DNA was used to work out D and trimming. The sample has over 7,000 clones on record, approximately 82% of them singletons. More than 3% of the sample comes from the top ten.

Per the publication, the time point label means: before neoadjuvant nivolumab. None of the patients had received prior systemic or radiation treatment, and all were newly diagnosed with stage II-IVA oral cavity squamous cell carcinoma. Everyone in the cohort had locally advanced, HPV-negative oral cavity squamous cell carcinoma. No culture maintenance or expansion was done, as the peripheral blood mononuclear cells went straight to analysis. Samples were obtained from a longitudinal correlative study of a single-arm phase II trial of neoadjuvant nivolumab in oral cavity squamous cell carcinoma. Subject-matched pre- and post-treatment PBMCs and tumors from three responders and three non-responders underwent genomic DNA-based TCRbeta sequencing. Peripheral blood mononuclear cells were collected once before nivolumab treatment and again after treatment, at the time of surgery. The Maxwell RSC DNA from Cells kit was used to extract genomic DNA from PBMCs.

From its cysteine to its phenylalanine, the CDR3 spans 15 amino acids. Only the CDR3 DNA stays, 45 bases, in frame from base 1. V and J lose 3 bases and 2 bases, and a span of 12 bases separates them. In the germline V gene, CDR1 corresponds to SGHTS and CDR2 to YDEGEE. This clone was counted a single time. Its antigen target is currently unknown. Base qualities are missing; no much larger clone stands one base away. This clonotype was sampled from a person between 40 and 85 years old with oral cavity squamous cell carcinoma. Source: PBMCs, taken before nivolumab (anti-PD-1) treatment. The chain couples TRBV5-8 to TRBJ2-1, and perhaps TRBD1 as D gene, on 5 matching bases. The DNA sequence is as follows: TGTGCCAGCAGCTCCCGCGGACATACCTACAATGAGCAGTTCTTC. This sequence encodes CASSSRGHTYNEQFF.